The sequence of this TCR beta chain was determined in a study of blood T cell repertoires in COVID-19. This clone was recorded only once. Using immunoSEQ multiplex PCR, the repertoire was profiled, and TCRdb retains in-frame clones only, with some absent. The table includes around 57,000 clones, 90% to 95% detected once. Germline CDR1 LNHDA, CDR2 SQIVND (reference sequence). The length of the CDR3 is 15 residues. V shed 4 bases and J 7 bases; nucleotides not matched to a gene: 5. The TCR originated in a man aged 45-60 years with acute or convalescent COVID-19. The specimen was peripheral blood. This chain joins TRBV19 and TRBJ2-1, with 12 bases fitting TRBD2. Here the CDR3 DNA reads TGTGCCAGTAGTACCCCCGGGACTAGCGGGAATGAGCAGTTCTTC. Translating gives CASSTPGTSGNEQFF.